The next 10 T cell receptor beta chains were all read from a single sample in a study of cytomegalovirus exposure and HLA in healthy donors. The assay was immunoSEQ multiplex PCR, and TCRdb's table has in-frame clones only and misses some. The repertoire holds about 340,000 clones, with roughly 89% as singletons. Sequenced sample: PBMCs. These receptor sequences come from a woman aged 18-35 years in good health and CMV-seronegative.

This chain connects TRBV5-1 to TRBJ1-1; D gene unclear. The CDR3 runs to 13 residues. V was pared by 5 bases and J by 1 base, with 9 bases between. Germline lookup yields CDR1 SGHRS and CDR2 YFSETQ. The CDR3 reads CASSASGNTEAFF. The CDR3 region has the DNA TGCGCCAGCAGTGCGTCAGGGAACACTGAAGCTTTCTTT.

The J gene is TRBJ2-7, the V gene TRBV4-1; D may be TRBD2 (5 bases). The germline V gene has CDR1 MGHRA and CDR2 YSYEKL. This CDR3 is built from 14 residues. Deletions cut 1 base from V and 9 bases from J, with 16 bases between. CDR3 in DNA: TGCGCCAGCAGCCAAGGACTAAATGGGCTCCGGCAGTACTTC. It specifies CASSQGLNGLRQYF.

CDR3 residues: CASSLIWGPDGELFF. The CDR3 bases are TGCGCCAGCAGCTTGATTTGGGGGCCTGACGGGGAGCTGTTTTTT. The chain combines TRBV5-1 with TRBJ2-2, with D possibly being TRBD1 (6 bases). The CDR3 runs 15 residues. V was trimmed by 1 base and J by 7 bases, leaving 14 bases between them. Germline CDR1 is SGHRS and CDR2 is YFSETQ.

This sequence joins TRBV19 and TRBJ2-7; 12 bases are a match to TRBD2. Trimming removed 0 bases from V and 5 bases from J; junction bases left unmatched: 5. CDR1 is LNHDA, CDR2 SQIVND, per germline (reference sequence). The CDR3 covers 16 residues. CDR3 in amino acids: CASSIDLAGGPNEQYF. The CDR3 bases are TGTGCCAGTAGTATAGATCTAGCGGGGGGGCCCAACGAGCAGTACTTC.

The genes are TRBV6-5 and TRBJ2-7, with 9 positions matching TRBD2. CDR1 is MNHEY, CDR2 SVGAGI, per germline. The CDR3 is made up of 14 amino acids. Unmatched junction bases numbered 3, after V lost 4 bases and J lost 2 bases. CDR3 amino acids: CASSSVAGAYEQYF. For the CDR3, the DNA is TGTGCCAGCAGTTCCGTAGCGGGAGCCTACGAGCAGTACTTC.

The chain recombines TRBV6-5 with TRBJ2-5; TRBD1 aligns across 8 bases. Losses at the gene ends were 3 bases for V and 4 bases for J; bases not matched to a gene: 4. Germline V gives CDR1 MNHEY, CDR2 SVGAGI. The CDR3 has 14 amino acids. Written as DNA, the CDR3 is TGTGCCAGCAGTTATCAGGGGGCGGGAGAGACCCAGTACTTC. Residues: CASSYQGAGETQYF.

This clone was recorded only once. The V gene is TRBV5-1, the J gene TRBJ2-1, with 14 bases identical to TRBD2. Germline V gene data show CDR1 as SGHRS and CDR2 as YFSETQ. V lost 3 bases and J lost 10; bases outside the gene matches: 6. The CDR3 runs to 15 residues. Written as DNA, the CDR3 is TGCGCCAGCAGCTGGGGACTAGCGGGGGTCACAGAGCAGTTCTTC. Translated: CASSWGLAGVTEQFF.

V gene TRBV2 combines with J gene TRBJ2-4; maybe TRBD1 (5 bases). The ends were cut back, 9 bases at V and 3 bases at J, with 12 bases in the middle. Per the germline V gene, CDR1 is SNHLY and CDR2 is FYNNEI. The CDR3 extends over 13 amino acids. CDR3 DNA: TGTGCCAGACCAGACAGTCGCAAAAACATTCAGTACTTC. Protein: CARPDSRKNIQYF.

V usage is TRBV12-2 and J usage is TRBJ2-5; the table's D gene call, TRBD2, was not cross checked with the DNA. TRBV12-2 is a documented pseudogene. CDR3 length: 11 amino acids. The CDR3 nucleotides are TGTGCAAGTCGCCCTGTGGAGACCCAGTACTTC. Its protein product is CASRPVETQYF.

The chain links TRBV6-5 to TRBJ1-3; D gene uncertain. This CDR3 has 13 amino acids. From germline, CDR1 is MNHEY and CDR2 SVGAGI. V was cut by 6 bases and J by 4 bases, with 10 bases left in between. The chain's CDR3 is CASSPDGGNTIYF. DNA for the CDR3: TGTGCCAGCAGCCCTGACGGGGGAAACACCATATATTTT.